This T cell receptor beta chain was identified in a study of blood T cell repertoires in COVID-19. Original processing notes: Scientists estimated how many nucleated cells there were by amplifying reference gene primers. Generated by immunoSEQ multiplex PCR, the TCRdb table keeps only in-frame clones and is missing some. The V and J calls and clone size were taken over from that table, and D and trimming were inferred from the DNA. The sample contains around 200,000 clones, 75% to 90% of which appear only once. Trimming pared 7 bases from V and 7 bases from J, leaving 10 bases between. This CDR3 comprises 12 residues. CDR1 is MDHEN and CDR2 is SYDVKM in the germline V gene.

This TCR was recovered from a middle-aged woman with acute or convalescent COVID-19. The sequencing sample was made of peripheral blood. The chain joins TRBV28 to TRBJ2-2, with a weak D call TRBD1 (5 bases). The DNA for the CDR3 is TGTGCCAGCACAGGGCTTGGCGGGGAGCTGTTTTTT. This sequence encodes CASTGLGGELFF.